The 10 T cell receptor beta chains below come from one sample, sequenced in a study of shared clonotypes between healthy human individuals. Assay: immunoSEQ multiplex PCR; the TCRdb copy retains only in-frame clones and omits some. The repertoire consists of around 2,100,000 clones, with less than 95% occurring once and the leading ten covering approximately 1%. Naive CD8 isolation took CD45RO-negative cells positively selected for CCR7 and excluded terminally differentiated effector memory CD45RA+ cells. The sequencing input was naive CD8+ T cells sorted from blood. These receptors were taken from a young man in good health.

The chain has TRBV19 and TRBJ2-7; D ambiguous. Trimming cost V 6 bases and J 1 base, with 10 bases left between them. The CDR3 is 13 residues long. Germline-derived CDR1 and CDR2 are LNHDA and SQIVND (reference sequence). Written as DNA, the CDR3 is TGTGCCAGTAGCGCCCGACCTTCCTACGAGCAGTACTTC. It translates to CASSARPSYEQYF.

This chain uses TRBV2 with TRBJ2-3; 8 bases agree with TRBD2. Germline V gene data show CDR1 as SNHLY and CDR2 as FYNNEI. The CDR3 sequence is 15 residues long. The V segment lost 6 bases and the J segment 6 bases; nucleotides outside the gene matches: 11. The CDR3 loop reads CASRREGGQRDTQYF. CDR3 sequence (DNA): TGTGCCAGCAGACGGGAGGGGGGCCAGAGGGATACGCAGTATTTT.

This clone turned up a few times. This chain links TRBV2 with TRBJ1-1; D possibly corresponds to TRBD1 (5 bases). Per germline, CDR1 SNHLY and CDR2 FYNNEI. V was pared by 8 bases and J by 1 base, with 8 bases between. This CDR3 spans 12 amino acids. The CDR3 sequence is CASYGGNTEAFF. In DNA form, the CDR3 reads TGTGCCAGCTACGGGGGGAACACTGAAGCTTTCTTT.

V and J are TRBV9 and TRBJ2-5, with D perhaps TRBD2 (6 bases). The CDR3 length is 13 residues. CDR1 SGDLS and CDR2 YYNGEE come from the germline V gene. V was shortened by 3 bases and J by 5 bases, with 11 bases between the two germline ends. This chain's CDR3 is CASSAGGGETQYF. CDR3 coding DNA: TGTGCCAGCAGCGCCGGTGGGGGGGAGACCCAGTACTTC.

This clone occurred a few times. This chain joins TRBV27 and TRBJ1-6; D is unresolved. From germline, CDR1 is MNHEY and CDR2 SMNVEV (reference sequence). The CDR3 sequence is 14 residues long. V dropped 5 bases and J dropped 14 bases, with 19 bases sitting between them. This CDR3 reads CASSPAVGWGSLHF. As DNA, the CDR3 is TGTGCCAGCAGTCCCGCCGTTGGTTGGGGTTCCCTCCACTTT.

The rearrangement uses TRBV4-1 and TRBJ2-1; D possibly uses TRBD1 or TRBD2 (5 bases each). The V gene's germline CDR1 is MGHRA and CDR2 YSYEKL. V was trimmed by 4 bases and J by 6 bases, leaving 10 bases between them. CDR3 size: 13 residues. The CDR3 region has the DNA TGCGCCAGCAGCCGGGGGTTAGGCAATGAGCAGTTCTTC. This gives the protein CASSRGLGNEQFF.

The DNA of the CDR3 is TGTGCCAGCCAGGATCCGGGATGGGACTACGAGCAGTACTTC. Encoded protein: CASQDPGWDYEQYF. V and J are TRBV7-8 and TRBJ2-7; D is possibly TRBD2 (5 bases). CDR3 length: 14 amino acids. The ends were cut back, 8 bases at V and 3 bases at J, with 17 bases in the middle. CDR1 is SGHVS and CDR2 is FQNEAQ in the germline V gene.

As concerns this clone: Other DNA sequences from this sample encode an identical CDR3 as well. The chain joins TRBV9 to TRBJ2-2; 9 bases are shared with TRBD2. The CDR3 has 15 residues. After removal of 1 base from V and 3 bases from J, the junction contained 1 base not matched to a gene. Germline V gene sequence: CDR1 SGDLS, CDR2 YYNGEE. CDR3 protein: CASSVTSGYTGELFF. The CDR3, as DNA: TGTGCCAGCAGCGTAACTAGCGGGTACACCGGGGAGCTGTTTTTT.

V and J are TRBV4-1 and TRBJ1-3; TRBD1 might be the D (5 bases). The CDR3 is 13 amino acids. Germline loops: CDR1 MGHRA, CDR2 YSYEKL. Trimming shortened V by 5 bases and J by 3 bases, and 8 bases separated the two germline ends. Here the CDR3 DNA reads TGCGCCAGCAGCGCCAGGGTTGGAAACACCATATATTTT. This gives the protein CASSARVGNTIYF.

The V gene is TRBV28, the J gene TRBJ2-7; D ambiguous. Trimming shortened V by 3 bases and J by 3 bases, and 21 bases separated the two germline ends. CDR3 length: 17 amino acids. Germline CDR1 reads MDHEN; CDR2 reads SYDVKM. CDR3 loop: CASSFTHLRVEFYEQYF. The CDR3 DNA sequence: TGTGCCAGCAGTTTCACCCATCTCCGGGTGGAATTCTACGAGCAGTACTTC.